Presented here are 28 T cell receptor beta chains from one specimen sequenced in a study of blood T cell repertoires in COVID-19. Repertoires were generated with immunoSEQ multiplex PCR, while TCRdb's copy carries only in-frame clones and drops some. Among approximately 410,000 clones listed, more than 80% were seen once. Sequencing was carried out using peripheral blood. The receptors stem from a woman between 25 and 40 years old with active or convalescent COVID-19.

This clone was counted once. The chain couples TRBV5-1 to TRBJ2-7; 8 bases agree with TRBD1. CDR3 length: 16 residues. Germline V gene data show CDR1 as SGHRS and CDR2 as YFSETQ. The V and J ends lost 3 bases and 2 bases, in that order; junction bases with no gene match: 10. For the CDR3, the DNA is TGCGCCAGCAGCTCCGCAGGGGGCGTTGGGACCTACGAGCAGTACTTC. The encoded protein is CASSSAGGVGTYEQYF.

CDR3 region: CSASASGTRPDTQYF. CDR3 bases: TGCAGTGCTAGTGCCTCCGGGACTAGACCAGATACGCAGTATTTT. This sequence joins TRBV20-1 and TRBJ2-3; 8 bases fit TRBD2. Germline lookup yields CDR1 DFQATT and CDR2 SNEGSKA (reference sequence). V gave up 3 bases and J gave up 4 bases; unmatched junction bases: 9. The CDR3 covers 15 residues.

The V and J genes are TRBV19 and TRBJ1-1; TRBD1 matches at 9 bases. Germline CDR1 is LNHDA and CDR2 is SQIVND (reference sequence). Losses at the gene ends were 10 bases for V and 4 bases for J; bases not matched to a gene: 7. The CDR3 extends over 13 amino acids. CDR3 region: CATSTGGSTEAFF. Written as DNA, the CDR3 is TGTGCCACCTCGACAGGGGGGAGCACTGAAGCTTTCTTT. Looking up the rest from reference TRBV19 and TRBJ1-1 gives the full variable domain: DGGITQSPKYLFRKEGQNVTLSCEQNLNHDAMYWYRQDPGQGLRLIYYSQIVNDFQKGDIAEGYSVSREKKESFPLTVTSAQKNPTAFYLCATSTGGSTEAFFGQGTRLTVV.

This clone came up once. The chain employs TRBV9 and TRBJ2-5, with a possible D match to TRBD2 (7 bases). Trimming left V 7 bases short and J 3 bases short, with 22 bases between. This CDR3 region has 16 residues. Germline V gene data show CDR1 as SGDLS and CDR2 as YYNGEE. The CDR3 is CASGRGVGRDKETQYF. CDR3 DNA: TGTGCCAGCGGACGGGGGGTAGGGCGGGACAAAGAGACCCAGTACTTC. Full variable domain (missing parts from reference TRBV9 and TRBJ2-5): DSGVTQTPKHLITATGQRVTLRCSPRSGDLSVYWYQQSLDQGLQFLIQYYNGEERAKGNILERFSAQQFPDLHSELNLSSLELGDSALYFCASGRGVGRDKETQYFGPGTRLLVL.

This chain links TRBV6-5 with TRBJ1-1; 8 bases map to TRBD1. The CDR3 sequence is 14 residues long. The trim removed 2 bases at V and 2 bases at J, leaving 1 base unmatched. Germline CDR1 is MNHEY and CDR2 is SVGAGI. The CDR3 is CASSYDRGNTEAFF. DNA for the CDR3: TGTGCCAGCAGTTACGACAGGGGCAACACTGAAGCTTTCTTT.

The sample holds a few counts of this clone. The chain links TRBV6-1 to TRBJ1-3; D call uncertain. Trimming took 3 bases from V and 0 from J, leaving 9 bases between them. Germline CDR1 reads MNHNS; CDR2 reads SASEGT. The CDR3 totals 15 residues. The CDR3 DNA sequence: TGTGCCAGCAGTGACAGGTCCCTCTCTGGAAACACCATATATTTT. Protein sequence: CASSDRSLSGNTIYF.

The gene calls are TRBV19 and TRBJ2-1; 10 bases align to TRBD1. Germline V gene sequence: CDR1 LNHDA, CDR2 SQIVND (reference sequence). The CDR3 covers 14 residues. The V segment lost 5 bases and the J segment 4 bases; nucleotides outside the gene matches: 2. The CDR3 nucleotides are TGTGCCAGTAGTGAGGGACAGGGGTACAATGAGCAGTTCTTC. It translates to CASSEGQGYNEQFF.

The chain recombines TRBV7-9 with TRBJ2-3; a possible D gene is TRBD1 (6 bases). The V gene lost 2 bases and the J gene lost 2 bases, with 11 bases spanning the gap. The CDR3 consists of 15 residues. CDR1 is SEHNR and CDR2 is FQNEAQ in the germline V gene (reference sequence). Here the CDR3 DNA reads TGTGCCAGCAGCTTACAGGGGTTATACACAGATACGCAGTATTTT. This translates into CASSLQGLYTDTQYF.

The V and J genes are TRBV2 and TRBJ1-4; perhaps TRBD1 as D (6 bases). Germline CDR1 SNHLY, CDR2 FYNNEI. V lost 6 bases and J 5 bases, leaving 10 bases between the germline ends. The CDR3 length is 13 residues. The CDR3 region has the DNA TGTGCCAGCAGGCGGACAGAGAATGAAAAACTGTTTTTT. Residues: CASRRTENEKLFF. Drawing the rest from reference TRBV2 and TRBJ1-4, the complete variable domain is EPEVTQTPSHQVTQMGQEVILRCVPISNHLYFYWYRQILGQKVEFLVSFYNNEISEKSEIFDDQFSVERPDGSNFTLKIRSTKLEDSAMYFCASRRTENEKLFFGSGTQLSVL.

The chain carries TRBV4-1 and TRBJ1-2; weak D call: TRBD1 (5 bases). This CDR3 has 14 residues. CDR1 and CDR2 (germline): MGHRA, YSYEKL. Trimming stripped 0 bases from V and 8 bases from J, with 13 bases between. The CDR3 protein is CASSQEGVLRGYTF. The CDR3, as DNA: TGCGCCAGCAGCCAAGAAGGGGTACTCCGGGGCTACACCTTC.

V gene TRBV25-1 combines with J gene TRBJ2-5, with D maybe TRBD2 (7 bases). The CDR3 consists of 14 residues. Germline CDR1 reads MGHDK; CDR2 reads SYGVNS. V was clipped by 10 bases and J by 2 bases, with 17 bases between them. CDR3 amino acids: CATRRGGRQETQYF. Here the CDR3 DNA reads TGTGCCACCCGAAGGGGGGGACGGCAAGAGACCCAGTACTTC.

The J gene is TRBJ2-3, the V gene TRBV27; no definite D call. The germline gives CDR1 MNHEY, CDR2 SMNVEV (reference sequence). The CDR3 spans 13 residues. V dropped 2 bases and J dropped 6 bases, with 9 bases sitting between them. For the CDR3, the DNA is TGTGCCAGCAGTTTACTAGGCGTGGATACGCAGTATTTT. Protein sequence: CASSLLGVDTQYF.

The rearrangement joins TRBV25-1 to TRBJ2-1; D remains unclear. V was shortened by 4 bases and J by 4 bases, with 11 bases between the two germline ends. The CDR3 is 14 amino acids. Germline-derived CDR1 and CDR2 are MGHDK and SYGVNS. DNA for the CDR3: TGTGCCAGCAGTGGCCCCCCCGGGTACAATGAGCAGTTCTTC. Translating gives CASSGPPGYNEQFF.

This clone was found once. The CDR3 bases are TGCGCCAGCAGCCTGGACAGGAGTTTTGACTATGGCTACACCTTC. The encoded protein is CASSLDRSFDYGYTF. The chain employs TRBV5-1 and TRBJ1-2; TRBD1 agrees at 7 bases. The length of the CDR3 is 15 residues. J was trimmed by 3 bases and V by 4 bases; bases with no gene match: 9. Germline CDR1 reads SGHRS; CDR2 reads YFSETQ.

V is TRBV6-5 and J is TRBJ2-2, with D possibly matching TRBD2 (6 bases). Germline V lookup: CDR1 MNHEY, CDR2 SVGAGI. The CDR3 covers 13 residues. V was cut by 11 bases and J by 0 bases, with 10 bases left in between. CDR3 loop: CAGEDANTGELFF. CDR3 DNA: TGTGCCGGGGAGGACGCGAACACCGGGGAGCTGTTTTTT.

The chain recombines TRBV18 with TRBJ1-6; TRBD1 agrees at 9 bases. The ends lost 3 bases at V and 7 bases at J; junction bases unmatched: 1. The CDR3 consists of 14 residues. CDR1 is KGHSH and CDR2 is LQKENI in the germline V gene. The CDR3 DNA is TGTGCCAGCTCACCGGGGACAGGGAATTCACCCCTCCACTTT. This codes for CASSPGTGNSPLHF.

This rearrangement joins TRBV11-3 to TRBJ1-5, with 9 nucleotides matching TRBD1. The CDR3 is 20 amino acids. V was pared by 1 base and J by 0 bases, with 13 bases of the junction left unmatched. CDR1 is SGHNT and CDR2 is YENEEA in the germline V gene. CDR3 region: CASSLVRDRVRSYSNQPQHF. Here the CDR3 DNA reads TGTGCCAGCAGCTTAGTTCGGGACAGGGTGCGAAGTTATAGCAATCAGCCCCAGCATTTT.

The rearrangement joins TRBV7-9 to TRBJ1-1; D is unclear. Trimming took off 3 bases at V and 0 bases at J, with 11 bases between the two ends. This CDR3 spans 15 amino acids. The germline CDR1 and CDR2 sequences are SEHNR and FQNEAQ (reference sequence). Here the CDR3 reads CASSFYRDVNTEAFF. CDR3 coding DNA: TGTGCCAGCAGCTTCTACCGGGATGTGAACACTGAAGCTTTCTTT.

The chain employs TRBV28 and TRBJ1-2, with 7 bases lining up with TRBD1. Trimming at V came to 4 bases and at J to 4 bases, leaving 3 bases not matched to a gene. From germline, CDR1 is MDHEN and CDR2 SYDVKM. This CDR3 has 13 amino acids. The CDR3 coding sequence is TGTGCCAGCAGTTCGACAGGGTTCTATGGCTACACCTTC. This gives the protein CASSSTGFYGYTF.

The J gene is TRBJ2-5, the V gene TRBV27; 8 nucleotides match TRBD1. Germline values: CDR1 MNHEY, CDR2 SMNVEV (reference sequence). The CDR3 is made up of 14 amino acids. J lost 2 bases, V lost 6 bases, and 5 bases had no gene match. As DNA, the CDR3 is TGTGCCAGCAGCGACAGGGGTTTTCAAGAGACCCAGTACTTC. Protein sequence: CASSDRGFQETQYF.

This clone was observed a handful of times. The rearrangement uses TRBV2 and TRBJ1-2; D not resolved. The length of the CDR3 is 14 residues. Trimming cost V 4 bases and J 4 bases, with 13 bases left between them. CDR1 is SNHLY, CDR2 FYNNEI, per germline. The CDR3 is CASSGTSPGYGYTF. The CDR3 DNA follows: TGTGCCAGCAGTGGCACCTCACCGGGCTATGGCTACACCTTC.

The chain uses TRBV4-1 and TRBJ1-2; the D gene is possibly TRBD1 (6 bases). The CDR3 length is 16 residues. V was pared by 1 base and J by 4 bases, with 16 bases between. CDR1 MGHRA and CDR2 YSYEKL come from the germline V gene. The CDR3 DNA sequence: TGCGCCAGCAGCCAAGTGGAAAACAGGGATGGCTATGGCTACACCTTC. It yields the protein CASSQVENRDGYGYTF.

This chain joins TRBV4-1 and TRBJ1-2; the D gene is possibly TRBD1 (5 bases). CDR1 is MGHRA and CDR2 is YSYEKL in the germline V gene. The CDR3 totals 13 residues. V lost 2 bases and J lost 2, with 6 bases in between. DNA for the CDR3: TGCGCCAGCAGCCAAAGACAGAACTATGGCTACACCTTC. Residues: CASSQRQNYGYTF.

With regard to this clone: The junction differs from germline at one of its ends, possibly a read error. The chain carries TRBV3-1 (or the pseudogene TRBV3-2) and TRBJ1-2; D not certain. The CDR3 loop spans 15 amino acids. Germline V gene data show CDR1 as LGHDT and CDR2 as YNNKEL (reference sequence). The DNA of the CDR3 is TGTGCCAGCAGCGAAGAGCGTGCGGCTTACTATGGCTACACCTTC. Residues: CASSEERAAYYGYTF.

Of note for this clone: Other DNA sequences from this sample encode an identical CDR3 as well. V gene TRBV6-5 combines with J gene TRBJ1-1, with 8 bases aligning to TRBD1. Germline V gene data show CDR1 as MNHEY and CDR2 as SVGAGI. CDR3 length: 12 amino acids. V shed 2 bases, J shed 8 bases, and the junction held 1 base outside the gene matches. Written as DNA, the CDR3 is TGTGCCAGCAGTTACCGGACAGGGGAAGCTTTCTTT. Translation: CASSYRTGEAFF.

This rearrangement joins TRBV6-2 or TRBV6-3 to TRBJ2-1; tentative D call: TRBD1 (5 bases). CDR1 and CDR2 (germline): MNHEY, SVGEGT. The V and J ends lost 5 bases and 1 base respectively, with 9 bases between them. CDR3 size: 14 residues. The CDR3 DNA is TGTGCCAGCAGTATTCAGGGATCCTACAATGAGCAGTTCTTC. The encoded protein is CASSIQGSYNEQFF.

The V and J genes are TRBV7-9 and TRBJ1-6, with 11 bases identical to TRBD1. V was pared by 5 bases and J by 6 bases, with 9 bases of the junction left unmatched. CDR3 length: 17 residues. Germline V gene data show CDR1 as SEHNR and CDR2 as FQNEAQ (reference sequence). The CDR3 nucleotides are TGTGCCAGCAGCGCAAAAGGACAGGGGGCTTTTAATTCACCCCTCCACTTT. Protein product: CASSAKGQGAFNSPLHF.

V is TRBV20-1 and J is TRBJ2-7; 13 nucleotides agree with TRBD2. The V segment lost 3 bases and the J segment 2 bases; nucleotides outside the gene matches: 4. CDR3 size: 15 residues. CDR1 is DFQATT and CDR2 is SNEGSKA in the germline V gene (reference sequence). For the CDR3, the DNA is TGCAGTGCTAGTGGACTAGCGGGAGCTACCTACGAGCAGTACTTC. Its translation: CSASGLAGATYEQYF.